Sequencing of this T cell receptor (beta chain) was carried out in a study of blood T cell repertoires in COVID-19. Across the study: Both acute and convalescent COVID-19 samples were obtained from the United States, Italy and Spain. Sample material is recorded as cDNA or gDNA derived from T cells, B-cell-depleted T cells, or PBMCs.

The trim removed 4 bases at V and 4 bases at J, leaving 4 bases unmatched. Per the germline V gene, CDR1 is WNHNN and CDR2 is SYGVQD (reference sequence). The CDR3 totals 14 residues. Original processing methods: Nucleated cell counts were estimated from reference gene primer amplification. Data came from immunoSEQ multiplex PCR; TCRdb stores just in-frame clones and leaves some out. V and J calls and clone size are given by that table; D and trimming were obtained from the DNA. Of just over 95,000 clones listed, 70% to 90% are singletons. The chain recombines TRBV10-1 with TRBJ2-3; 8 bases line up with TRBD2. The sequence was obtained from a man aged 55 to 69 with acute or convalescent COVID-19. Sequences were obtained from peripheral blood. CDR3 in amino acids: CASSGSGSADTQYF. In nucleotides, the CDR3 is TGCGCCAGCAGTGGGAGCGGGAGTGCAGATACGCAGTATTTT.